The 13 T cell receptor beta chains presented below share a single source sample, sequenced in a study of shared T cell receptors in the human thymus (dated by TCRdb to the early 2020s). Library preparation was by the immunoSEQ multiplex PCR assay. TCRdb took over this immuneACCESS table, retaining in-frame rearrangements with V and J assigned. Such tables are incomplete; in checked studies, under half of the missing clones stem from an unresolved V gene, and the remainder is unexplained. This sample comprises 630,000 or so clones, 87% of them detected only once. Of the sample, over 0.008% falls within the top ten clones. These data also featured in a second study, about human thymus T cells.

The sample consisted of thymocytes. The receptors were gathered from a boy less than two years old with a congenital heart defect. Donor details come from another sample of the same person, matched by shared clones.

The rearrangement links TRBV27 to TRBJ1-2; perhaps TRBD1 as D (6 bases). Germline-derived CDR1 and CDR2 are MNHEY and SMNVEV (reference sequence). This CDR3 spans 16 amino acids. V lost 0 bases and J 5 bases, leaving 16 bases between the germline ends. The chain's CDR3 is CASSLSRAGEGYGYTF. The DNA of the CDR3 is TGTGCCAGCAGTTTATCGAGGGCAGGGGAGGGGTATGGCTACACCTTC.

The rearrangement uses TRBV5-6 and TRBJ2-3; TRBD2 matches at 10 bases. CDR1 is SGHDT, CDR2 YYEEEE, per germline. The CDR3 contains 15 residues. J gave up 1 base and V 3 bases, and 2 bases lay outside the gene matches. CDR3 region: CASSWGTSGTDTQYF. In DNA form, the CDR3 reads TGTGCCAGCAGCTGGGGGACTAGCGGCACAGATACGCAGTATTTT.

CDR3 loop: CASSEWGLGGGRDTQYF. For the CDR3, the DNA is TGTGCCAGCAGTGAATGGGGGCTAGGTGGGGGCAGGGATACGCAGTATTTT. V is TRBV6-1 and J is TRBJ2-3, with D perhaps matching TRBD1 (6 bases). CDR1 MNHNS and CDR2 SASEGT come from the germline V gene. The V gene lost 2 bases and the J gene lost 6 bases, with 21 bases spanning the gap. The CDR3 runs to 17 residues.

The rearrangement joins TRBV27 to TRBJ1-1; 7 nucleotides line up with TRBD1. CDR1 is MNHEY, CDR2 SMNVEV, per germline (reference sequence). V trimming: 2 bases; J trimming: 6 bases; junction bases outside the gene matches: 12. This CDR3 contains 16 residues. The chain's CDR3 is CASSLASLGQGAEAFF. DNA for the CDR3: TGTGCCAGCAGTTTAGCCTCCCTGGGGCAGGGGGCTGAAGCTTTCTTT.

The chain joins TRBV14 to TRBJ2-7; TRBD1 aligns across 9 bases. Trimming cost V 2 bases and J 5 bases; bases outside gene matches: 10. CDR3 length: 16 residues. The germline V gene encodes CDR1 SGHDN and CDR2 FVKESK. CDR3 bases: TGTGCCAGCAGCCAAACGCTAGGGACAGGGAACCACGAGCAGTACTTC. This gives the protein CASSQTLGTGNHEQYF. Full variable domain (rest looked up from reference TRBV14 and TRBJ2-7): EAGVTQFPSHSVIEKGQTVTLRCDPISGHDNLYWYRRVMGKEIKFLLHFVKESKQDESGMPNNRFLAERTGGTYSTLKVQPAELEDSGVYFCASSQTLGTGNHEQYFGPGTRLTVT.

The rearrangement links TRBV4-3 to TRBJ1-5; possibly TRBD1 for D (5 bases). The CDR3 is 14 residues long. Germline values: CDR1 LGHNA, CDR2 YSLEER. Trimming pared 3 bases from V and 1 base from J, leaving 7 bases between. The CDR3 DNA follows: TGCGCCAGCAGCCAGTACAGGAGCAATCAGCCCCAGCATTTT. Protein sequence: CASSQYRSNQPQHF.

The rearrangement links TRBV6-5 to TRBJ1-4; weak D call: TRBD1 (6 bases). The germline CDR1 and CDR2 sequences are MNHEY and SVGAGI. Deletions cut 6 bases from V and 7 bases from J, with 15 bases between. The CDR3 contains 14 residues. CDR3 nucleotides: TGTGCCAGCAGCACACAGGGTAGGGCTGAAAAACTGTTTTTT. Its protein product is CASSTQGRAEKLFF.

This clone was counted a single time. The CDR3, as DNA: TGTGCCAGCATAGGACTAGCGGGAGGAGGCCAAGAGACCCAGTACTTC. As protein: CASIGLAGGGQETQYF. The chain couples TRBV7-2 to TRBJ2-5; 14 bases align to TRBD2. The CDR3 sequence is 16 residues long. With V trimmed by 7 bases and J by 1 base, 5 bases remained unmatched. The V gene's germline CDR1 is SGHTA and CDR2 FQGNSA.

The chain recombines TRBV28 with TRBJ1-5; D not resolved. CDR1 is MDHEN, CDR2 SYDVKM, per germline. Trimming pared 6 bases from V and 3 bases from J, leaving 12 bases between. The CDR3 contains 14 residues. CDR3 residues: CASSYEGNNQPQHF. In nucleotides, the CDR3 is TGTGCCAGCAGCTACGAGGGAAACAATCAGCCCCAGCATTTT.

The sample holds a few counts of this clone. The chain combines TRBV25-1 with TRBJ1-1, with D hard to call. The CDR3 is 15 residues long. Germline CDR1 is MGHDK and CDR2 is SYGVNS. V was trimmed by 2 bases and J by 1 base, leaving 11 bases between them. CDR3 sequence reads: CASSESRRENTEAFF. CDR3 DNA: TGTGCCAGCAGTGAAAGTAGGAGGGAGAACACTGAAGCTTTCTTT.

The J gene is TRBJ1-2, the V gene TRBV19, with 11 positions matching TRBD1. The CDR3 consists of 19 residues. Germline CDR1 is LNHDA and CDR2 is SQIVND (reference sequence). Losses at the gene ends were 0 bases for V and 1 base for J; bases not matched to a gene: 10. The CDR3 is CASSIELWTGGTGNYGYTF. The CDR3 DNA follows: TGTGCCAGTAGTATAGAACTTTGGACAGGGGGCACGGGTAACTATGGCTACACCTTC.

This chain links TRBV5-6 with TRBJ1-6, with unresolved D. Trimming pared 4 bases from V and 4 bases from J, leaving 15 bases between. Germline values: CDR1 SGHDT, CDR2 YYEEEE. This CDR3 contains 16 residues. CDR3 sequence (DNA): TGTGCCAGCAGCGACCTAACTACCCCTTATAATTCACCCCTCCACTTT. It yields the protein CASSDLTTPYNSPLHF.

This chain uses TRBV7-9 with TRBJ2-1; D may be TRBD2 (6 bases). Germline V gene lookup returns CDR1 SEHNR and CDR2 FQNEAQ (reference sequence). CDR3 length: 17 amino acids. V gave up 3 bases and J gave up 10 bases, with 25 bases separating them. The CDR3 coding sequence is TGTGCCAGCAGCTTTTATCTCTGGGGGAGGAGGGGAGGAGAGCAGTTCTTC. Translating gives CASSFYLWGRRGGEQFF.